The source of this TCR beta chain is a study of T-cell memory formation after mild COVID-19 (dated by TCRdb to the early 2020s). With regard to the full study: Most TCR sequence clusters were specific to one of the two donors. T-cell clones expanding and contracting after mild COVID-19 in a couple of donors were tracked by longitudinal TCRalpha and TCRbeta repertoire sequencing. Two young, previously healthy adult volunteers made up the cohort, one male and one female. Results the study describes overall, beyond this receptor: Whether the second-wave clones peaking on day 37 were SARS-CoV-2 specific was not confirmed. Some responding clones were detected in pre-infection memory, suggesting pre-existing cross-reactive memory T cells joined the SARS-CoV-2 response. The study included only a couple of mild cases, and larger cohorts that include severe cases with pre-infection samples were judged to be necessary. Clones that contracted from day 15 to 85 showed balanced CD4/CD8 phenotypes, whereas a second wave of clones that expanded from day 15 to 37 leaned towards CD4+. Contracting CD4+ clones turned up mainly in the CM and EM memory subsets, whereas EMRA was where CD8+ clones were enriched.

This clonotype showed up just a few times. It has no known antigen specificity. Per-base quality was not reported, and no clone a single base away is much larger than it. PBMCs were isolated by Ficoll-Paque density gradient centrifugation. These reads were obtained on an Illumina NovaSeq 6000. Using 5'RACE with constant-segment primers, TCRalpha and TCRbeta cDNA libraries were constructed, with sample barcodes and unique molecular identifiers added in the process. RNA was extracted from every sample with Trizol reagent. Amplification of the libraries took two PCR steps, and the second step added a second sample barcode plus Illumina TruSeq adapters. Sequencing of the libraries was done on an Illumina NovaSeq, producing 2 x 150 bp paired-end reads. The original pipeline was this. Demultiplexing of reads and collapsing into UMI-guided consensus sequences were performed with migec v1.2.7. Using mixcr v2.1.11, UMI consensuses were aligned to TRA and TRB V and J templates and then assembled into clonotypes. A clonotype was counted as expanded or contracted only if both edgeR and NoisET called the change significant, with noise models trained on biological replicates. For edgeR calls, a false discovery rate-adjusted p below 0.01 and a log2 fold-change threshold of 1 were applied. As an exploratory analysis of dynamics, max-normalized trajectories of the 1000 most abundant clonotypes were examined with PCA combined with hierarchical clustering. Separately sequenced CD4+ and CD8+ repertoires were used to assign the CD4 or CD8 phenotype of responding clones. The public reads were quality trimmed at Q25 with fastp and then assembled into clones with MiXCR by TCRdb, keeping productive beta chains. Identical CDR3 protein sequences are pooled into one entry, listed with their most common genes and DNA. The V and J calls, along with clone size, are taken from TCRdb and not from the paper's own processing. The sample table lists more than 150,000 distinct CDR3 sequences, 15% to 20% of them with a count of one. The top ten constitute about 4% of the sample.

V loses 2 bases of germline sequence and J loses 1 base, and the interval between the two ends is 12 bases. The germline V gene supplies CDR1 MDHEN and CDR2 SYDVKM. From its cysteine to its phenylalanine, the CDR3 spans 16 amino acids. Solely the CDR3 DNA is kept, with 48 bases framed from the first base. The sequenced sample was PBMCs or a T cell subset sorted from them (not recorded which). The clonotype was recovered from a man between 18 and 29 years old who had mild COVID-19 (a few samples of this study predate the infection). The sample titles of this study are shuffled in the database, so cell type and time point are left out; the donor was told from shared clones. The rearrangement joined TRBV28 to TRBJ2-1; TRBD1 is a weak D gene call, 6 bases matching. For the CDR3, the sequence is CASSLIGQGSYNEQFF. The DNA sequence is as follows: TGTGCCAGCAGTTTAATAGGGCAGGGGTCCTACAATGAGCAGTTCTTC. Here the CDR3 is joined to the reference TRBV28 and TRBJ2-1 genes, and the full variable domain is: DVKVTQSSRYLVKRTGEKVFLECVQDMDHENMFWYRQDPGLGLRLIYFSYDVKMKEKGDIPEGYSVSREKKERFSLILESASTNQTSMYLCASSLIGQGSYNEQFFGPGTRLTVL.